A selection of T cell receptor beta chains follows, all from one sample in a study of follicular helper T cells after annual influenza vaccination. Sequencing used immunoSEQ multiplex PCR; TCRdb keeps in-frame clones, though not all of them. Of over 8,500 clones in the sample, 82% were seen once. Material: CXCR5+ CD38- circulating T follicular helper cells from blood, obtained 7 days after influenza vaccination. These receptors were taken from an adult who received the influenza vaccine. Each CDR3 is given with its conserved first and last residue. A D gene is named only where the DNA matches it firmly. Where a row states a size, it is once, few, many or the class of an expanded clone; other rows omit it.

size	D	V	J	CDR3	DNA
large	.	TRBV7-2	TRBJ2-3	CASSPVADTQYF	TGTGCCAGCAGCCCCGTAGCAGATACGCAGTATTTT
.	TRBD1	TRBV5-1	TRBJ2-7	CASSPGQGERGQYF	TGCGCCAGCAGTCCCGGGCAGGGGGAAAGGGGGCAGTACTTC
.	.	TRBV4-3	TRBJ2-3	CASSQGDTQYF	TGCGCCAGCAGCCAAGGGGATACGCAGTATTTT
once	.	TRBV4-3	TRBJ1-1	CASSQGQGFNTEAFF	TGCGCCAGCAGCCAGGGCCAGGGATTTAACACTGAAGCTTTCTTT
.	.	TRBV9	TRBJ2-2	CASNNGENTGELFF	TGTGCCAGCAACAACGGGGAGAACACCGGGGAGCTGTTTTTT
once	.	TRBV2	TRBJ2-2	CASSFRLPNTGELFF	TGTGCCAGCAGTTTCAGGCTACCGAACACCGGGGAGCTGTTTTTT
once	TRBD1	TRBV5-1	TRBJ2-5	CASSFGTGGETQYF	TGCGCCAGCAGCTTCGGGACAGGGGGAGAGACCCAGTACTTC
.	.	TRBV7-9	TRBJ1-1	CASSLAGGAYTEAFF	TGTGCCAGCAGCTTAGCGGGTGGAGCCTACACTGAAGCTTTCTTT
.	.	TRBV5-6	TRBJ1-4	CASSLSRVGGEKLFF	TGTGCCAGCAGCTTGAGTAGGGTAGGCGGTGAAAAACTGTTTTTT
.	TRBD1	TRBV27	TRBJ2-2	CASRATGGTNTGELFF	TGTGCCAGCAGAGCGACAGGGGGTACGAACACCGGGGAGCTGTTTTTT
once	TRBD1	TRBV30	TRBJ1-6	CAWSPPGQWNSPLHF	TGTGCCTGGAGTCCACCGGGACAGTGGAATTCACCCCTCCACTTT
.	TRBD1	TRBV12-5	TRBJ2-3	CASGTGTGISDTQYF	TGTGCTAGTGGTACCGGGACAGGGATTTCGGATACGCAGTATTTT
.	.	TRBV7-9	TRBJ2-3	CASSPTSSTDTQYF	TGTGCCAGCAGCCCGACCAGTAGCACAGATACGCAGTATTTT
.	.	TRBV7-2	TRBJ1-2	CASSNRLGYTF	TGTGCCAGCAGCAACAGGCTAGGCTACACCTTC
.	TRBD1	TRBV2	TRBJ2-5	CASTQQGAKQETQYF	TGTGCCAGCACCCAACAGGGGGCGAAACAAGAGACCCAGTACTTC
.	TRBD1	TRBV28	TRBJ2-5	CASSPTGGEETQYF	TGTGCCAGCAGCCCAACAGGGGGCGAAGAGACCCAGTACTTC
.	TRBD2	TRBV7-8	TRBJ2-6	CASRRVAGVLYGANVLTF	TGTGCCAGCAGACGCGTAGCGGGGGTTTTGTATGGGGCCAACGTCCTGACTTTC